The T cell receptor beta chain described here comes from a study of early T cells in non-severe SARS-CoV-2 infection. TCRdb ran MiXCR on the 5' RACE reads and lists one entry per CDR3 protein. This sample has about 33,000 distinct CDR3 sequences, with about 3.9% found just once. This clonotype has ten or more counts. This CDR3 is 13 amino acids long. The V gene's germline CDR1 is WSHSY and CDR2 SAAADI. Trimming removed 6 bases at V and 4 bases at J, with 12 bases between. This receptor was identified in an adult who was a healthcare worker with PCR-confirmed SARS-CoV-2 infection or an uninfected control (not recorded which). The sequencing input was whole blood. The chain is built from TRBV10-2 and TRBJ1-2; a weak D match, TRBD1 (5 bases). CDR3 region: CASRFGDGYGYTF. Written as DNA, the CDR3 is TGCGCCAGCAGGTTCGGGGACGGCTATGGCTACACCTTC.